A selection of T cell receptor beta chains follows, all from one sample in a study of control samples from healthy donors and cancer patients. Measured with immunoSEQ multiplex PCR; TCRdb has only the in-frame clones, and not every one. The sample holds about 98,000 clones, around three quarters seen once. Sequenced: blood. The receptors were gathered from a woman between 25 and 40 years old in good health. Each CDR3 is given with its conserved first and last residue. The D gene is left open where the match is weak. The listing skips clone size in some rows; elsewhere it reads once, few, many or a size class.

J | D | V | size | CDR3 | DNA
TRBJ2-7 | - | TRBV12-3/TRBV12-4 | - | CASVGDKDEQYF | TGTGCCAGCGTAGGAGATAAGGACGAGCAGTACTTC
TRBJ2-2 | - | TRBV9 | - | CASSAAGGADTGELFF | TGTGCCAGCAGCGCCGCAGGGGGGGCGGACACCGGGGAGCTGTTTTTT
TRBJ2-3 | - | TRBV11-2 | once | CASSPIVGTDTQYF | TGTGCCAGCAGCCCCATCGTAGGAACAGATACGCAGTATTTT
TRBJ1-5 | - | TRBV29-1 | - | CSVFRAPRTFFNQPQHF | TGCAGCGTTTTCCGGGCTCCCCGAACCTTCTTTAATCAGCCCCAGCATTTT
TRBJ2-3 | TRBD2 | TRBV7-9 | - | CASSLGGAGGDTQYF | TGTGCCAGCAGCCTTGGGGGAGCGGGGGGAGATACGCAGTATTTT
TRBJ2-2 | - | TRBV9 | - | CASSLGSRLDTGELFF | TGTGCCAGCAGCCTGGGGAGTCGTCTTGACACCGGGGAGCTGTTTTTT
TRBJ2-2 | TRBD2 | TRBV4-2 | few | CASSQAGTSGGWDTGELFF | TGTGCCAGCAGCCAAGCCGGGACTAGCGGGGGATGGGACACCGGGGAGCTGTTTTTT
TRBJ2-2 | - | TRBV5-4 | - | CASSFWGTNTGELFF | TGTGCCAGCAGCTTTTGGGGGACCAACACCGGGGAGCTGTTTTTT
TRBJ2-5 | TRBD1 | TRBV6-2/TRBV6-3 | - | CASSRAGTAKGTQYF | TGTGCCAGCAGTCGCGCCGGGACAGCGAAAGGGACCCAGTACTTC
TRBJ1-1 | - | TRBV19 | - | CASSIPAGVNTEAFF | TGTGCCAGTAGTATTCCCGCAGGGGTGAACACTGAAGCTTTCTTT
TRBJ1-5 | - | TRBV19 | - | CASSIALPRDPSNQPQHF | TGTGCCAGTAGTATAGCCCTCCCAAGGGACCCTAGCAATCAGCCCCAGCATTTT
TRBJ1-6 | - | TRBV28 | - | CASSDSRGSSPLHF | TGTGCCAGCTCGGACTCCAGGGGTTCATCACCCCTCCACTTT
TRBJ1-2 | - | TRBV5-1 | - | CASSWNSRSRGYTF | TGCGCCAGCAGCTGGAATTCTAGAAGCCGCGGCTACACCTTC
TRBJ1-5 | - | TRBV4-1 | few | CASSQVHSNQPQHF | TGCGCCAGCAGCCAAGTACACTCAAATCAGCCCCAGCATTTT
TRBJ1-6 | - | TRBV18 | - | CASSPQDRPNSPLHF | TGTGCCAGCTCACCACAAGACAGGCCGAATTCACCCCTCCACTTT
TRBJ1-1 | - | TRBV15 | - | CATSQEVDRLIEAFF | TGTGCCACCAGCCAGGAGGTCGACAGACTAATTGAAGCTTTCTTT
TRBJ1-6 | - | TRBV5-6 | few | CASSLVAGNSPLHF | TGTGCCAGCAGCTTGGTAGCGGGGAATTCACCCCTCCACTTT
TRBJ1-6 | TRBD1 | TRBV7-9 | - | CASSLEGASYNSPLHF | TGTGCCAGCAGCTTGGAGGGGGCCTCCTATAATTCACCCCTCCACTTT
TRBJ2-4 | - | TRBV4-1 | once | CASSQGPGQQNIQYF | TGCGCCAGCAGCCAAGGGCCTGGACAACAAAACATTCAGTACTTC
TRBJ2-3 | - | TRBV19 | once | CASNTLGGRADTQYF | TGTGCCAGTAACACCCTCGGAGGCCGGGCGGATACGCAGTATTTT
TRBJ2-3 | - | TRBV29-1 | - | CSVEDRVGPTDTQYF | TGCAGCGTTGAAGATAGAGTTGGCCCCACAGATACGCAGTATTTT